One and the same sample provided the 23 T cell receptor beta chains below, sequenced in a study of T cells in localized non-small cell lung cancer. The method was immunoSEQ multiplex PCR; TCRdb's version includes in-frame clones alone and lacks a portion of them. The data contain 65,000 or so clones, around 81% of them singletons. Sequences were derived from PBMCs, sampled before any cancer treatment. The receptor source for this set is a man aged 40 to 69 with stage II lung adenocarcinoma.

This chain joins TRBV4-1 and TRBJ2-7, with D unclear. Trimming cost V 1 base and J 0 bases, with 4 bases left between them. Germline values: CDR1 MGHRA, CDR2 YSYEKL. The CDR3 contains 13 residues. The CDR3 loop reads CASSQAGSYEQYF. In nucleotides, the CDR3 is TGCGCCAGCAGCCAAGCGGGCTCCTACGAGCAGTACTTC.

This clone was counted a single time. The V and J genes are TRBV28 and TRBJ2-3, with a possible D match to TRBD1 (5 bases). The CDR3 totals 14 residues. From germline, CDR1 is MDHEN and CDR2 SYDVKM. Trimming removed 4 bases at V and 1 base at J, with 9 bases between. The chain's CDR3 is CASSWGGGTDTQYF. DNA for the CDR3: TGTGCCAGCAGTTGGGGCGGAGGCACAGATACGCAGTATTTT.

This clone was detected a few times. The CDR3 sequence is CASSGNYGYTF. The CDR3 nucleotides are TGTGCCAGCTCCGGTAACTATGGCTACACCTTC. V and J are TRBV7-9 and TRBJ1-2, with D uncertain. CDR3 length: 11 residues. The germline gives CDR1 SEHNR, CDR2 FQNEAQ (reference sequence). V lost 8 bases to trimming and J lost 1 base, with 5 bases between them.

This clone appeared once. An end of the junction does not agree with germline; a read error may underlie this. The rearrangement uses TRBV5-4 and TRBJ2-3; 8 nucleotides match TRBD2. CDR1 and CDR2 from the germline V gene are SGHNT and YYREEE (reference sequence). The CDR3 runs 17 residues. For the CDR3, the DNA is TGTGCCAGCAGCTTGGGTGGCAGCGGGAGAAGCAAAGATACGCAGTATTTT. Protein sequence: CASSLGGSGRSKDTQYF. Combining the CDR3 with reference TRBV5-4 and TRBJ2-3 gives the whole variable domain ETGVTQSPTHLIKTRGQQVTLRCSSQSGHNTVSWYQQALGQGPQFIFQYYREEENGRGNFPPRFSGLQFPNYSSELNVNALELDDSALYLCASSLGGSGRSKDTQYFGPGTRLTVL.

The genes are TRBV29-1 and TRBJ1-3; 8 nucleotides agree with TRBD1. V shed 3 bases, J shed 2 bases, and the junction held 18 bases outside the gene matches. Germline CDR1 is SQVTM and CDR2 is ANQGSEA. The CDR3 consists of 19 residues. The CDR3 DNA reads as TGCAGCGTTGACGGATCAAGTGTCACAGGGGGGGGAACTGGAAACACCATATATTTT. This sequence encodes CSVDGSSVTGGGTGNTIYF.

The CDR3 DNA reads TGTGCCAGCTCTCGGACTAGCGGGAGGGCCTCCTACAATGAGCAGTTCTTC. This gives the protein CASSRTSGRASYNEQFF. The genes are TRBV18 and TRBJ2-1, with 15 bases that match TRBD2. The CDR3 consists of 17 residues. V trimming: 6 bases; J trimming: 0 bases; junction bases outside the gene matches: 3. Germline CDR1 is KGHSH and CDR2 is LQKENI. The variable domain in full, completed from reference TRBV18 and TRBJ2-1, reads NAGVMQNPRHLVRRRGQEARLRCSPMKGHSHVYWYRQLPEEGLKFMVYLQKENIIDESGMPKERFSAEFPKEGPSILRIQQVVRGDSAAYFCASSRTSGRASYNEQFFGPGTRLTVL.

This clone occurred a few times. The chain employs TRBV4-1 and TRBJ2-5; maybe TRBD1 (5 bases). This CDR3 comprises 14 residues. Germline CDR1 is MGHRA and CDR2 is YSYEKL. The V end lost 1 base, the J end lost 4 bases, and 10 bases lay between the germline ends. CDR3 in DNA: TGCGCCAGCAGCCAAGTCAGGGTGGGAGAGACCCAGTACTTC. Its translation: CASSQVRVGETQYF.

The chain couples TRBV27 to TRBJ1-3; D is undetermined. CDR1 MNHEY and CDR2 SMNVEV come from the germline V gene (reference sequence). The CDR3 spans 15 residues. V shed 4 bases and J shed 0 bases, with 10 bases lying between them. CDR3 sequence: CASSSRPYSGNTIYF. The CDR3 DNA is TGTGCCAGCAGTTCCCGACCGTACTCTGGAAACACCATATATTTT.

The chain recombines TRBV4-2 with TRBJ2-7; the match to TRBD1 covers 8 bases. CDR1 is LGHNA, CDR2 YNFKEQ, per germline. Losses at the gene ends were 3 bases for V and 3 bases for J; bases not matched to a gene: 7. There are 15 residues in the CDR3. CDR3 region: CASSHPGTGIYEQYF. Written as DNA, the CDR3 is TGTGCCAGCAGCCACCCTGGGACAGGTATCTACGAGCAGTACTTC.

This chain links TRBV5-5 with TRBJ1-4; a possible D gene is TRBD1 (6 bases). There are 14 residues in the CDR3. CDR1 and CDR2 (germline): SGHKS, YYEKEE (reference sequence). Trimming took off 1 base at V and 8 bases at J, with 12 bases between the two ends. CDR3 sequence: CASSLTGLEEKLFF. The CDR3 DNA reads TGTGCCAGCAGCTTGACAGGGCTAGAGGAAAAACTGTTTTTT.

V usage is TRBV7-2 and J usage is TRBJ2-2; D call uncertain. CDR3 length: 14 amino acids. V was shortened by 5 bases and J by 3 bases, with 10 bases between the two germline ends. Germline values: CDR1 SGHTA, CDR2 FQGNSA. The CDR3 region is CASSKRSYTGELFF. CDR3 nucleotide sequence: TGTGCCAGCAGCAAGAGGTCGTACACCGGGGAGCTGTTTTTT. Full variable domain (outside the CDR3, taken from reference TRBV7-2 and TRBJ2-2): GAGVSQSPSNKVTEKGKDVELRCDPISGHTALYWYRQSLGQGLEFLIYFQGNSAPDKSGLPSDRFSAERTGGSVSTLTIQRTQQEDSAVYLCASSKRSYTGELFFGEGSRLTVL.

The chain couples TRBV19 to TRBJ1-3; D is unclear. Trimming pared 2 bases from V and 3 bases from J, leaving 5 bases between. The CDR3 covers 13 residues. Germline lookup yields CDR1 LNHDA and CDR2 SQIVND (reference sequence). CDR3 amino acids: CASSISGGNTIYF. In nucleotides, the CDR3 is TGTGCCAGTAGTATATCGGGTGGAAACACCATATATTTT.

The chain couples TRBV7-9 to TRBJ1-2, with 9 bases lining up with TRBD1. Per the germline V gene, CDR1 is SEHNR and CDR2 is FQNEAQ (reference sequence). Unmatched junction bases numbered 7, after V lost 1 base and J lost 4 bases. CDR3 length equals 16 residues. The CDR3 here is CASSLELTGGAYGYTF. CDR3 sequence (DNA): TGTGCCAGCAGCTTAGAGTTAACAGGGGGCGCCTATGGCTACACCTTC.

This clone was detected only a few times. The chain joins TRBV25-1 to TRBJ2-7; 8 nucleotides align to TRBD2. The CDR3 is made up of 14 amino acids. J was trimmed by 2 bases and V by 3 bases; bases with no gene match: 3. Germline CDR1 and CDR2: MGHDK and SYGVNS. The CDR3 reads CASSETSVAYEQYF. The CDR3 DNA follows: TGTGCCAGCAGTGAGACTAGCGTTGCCTACGAGCAGTACTTC.

This clone was counted once. This chain joins TRBV5-1 and TRBJ2-3; either TRBD1 or TRBD2 may fit D (5 bases each). The CDR3 contains 15 residues. Trimming shortened V by 6 bases and J by 0 bases, and 14 bases separated the two germline ends. CDR1 and CDR2 (germline): SGHRS, YFSETQ. The CDR3 spells CASNRDDASTDTQYF. The CDR3, as DNA: TGCGCCAGCAACCGGGACGACGCTAGCACAGATACGCAGTATTTT.

On this clone: Its ends do not fully match the called genes, so a read error is possible. This chain joins TRBV4-2 and TRBJ2-5; D is unresolved. Germline values: CDR1 LGHNA, CDR2 YNFKEQ. This CDR3 contains 12 residues. In DNA, the CDR3 is TGTGCCAGCAGCCAAAACCAAGTGACCCAGTACTTC. Translating it yields CASSQNQVTQYF.

Turning to this clone: This sample also contains other DNA sequences that code for the same CDR3. The CDR3 sequence is CASSPRGNTIYF. CDR3 DNA: TGTGCCAGCTCACCAAGGGGAAACACCATATATTTT. The genes are TRBV18 and TRBJ1-3; D remains ambiguous. The CDR3 has 12 residues. V lost 2 bases, J lost 4 bases, and 3 bases lay in between. Germline loops: CDR1 KGHSH, CDR2 LQKENI.

The rearrangement links TRBV28 to TRBJ2-7, with TRBD2 as a possible D gene (7 bases). The CDR3 has 16 residues. CDR1 and CDR2 from the germline V gene are MDHEN and SYDVKM. V was clipped by 6 bases and J by 2 bases, with 20 bases between them. The CDR3 region is CASRSGGGHTTYEQYF. The CDR3 DNA is TGTGCCAGCAGGTCGGGGGGCGGTCACACCACCTACGAGCAGTACTTC.

V is TRBV7-6 and J is TRBJ2-7; perhaps TRBD2 as D (6 bases). Looked up from germline, CDR1 is SGHVS and CDR2 is FNYEAQ. The CDR3 is made up of 14 amino acids. V was clipped by 6 bases and J by 0 bases, with 12 bases between them. Here the CDR3 DNA reads TGTGCCAGCAGTCTCGATAGCGGCTCCTACGAGCAGTACTTC. Translation gives CASSLDSGSYEQYF.

The CDR3 sequence: CASRSWSTGELFF. The CDR3, as DNA: TGTGCCAGTCGGTCGTGGTCCACCGGGGAGCTGTTTTTT. V gene TRBV6-5 combines with J gene TRBJ2-2; D not certain. Trimming removed 9 bases at V and 4 bases at J, with 12 bases between. CDR1 is MNHEY, CDR2 SVGAGI, per germline. The CDR3 is made up of 13 amino acids.

The rearrangement joins TRBV5-1 to TRBJ1-1; TRBD1 aligns across 7 bases. Germline loops: CDR1 SGHRS, CDR2 YFSETQ. V was pared by 5 bases and J by 11 bases, with 15 bases of the junction left unmatched. This CDR3 comprises 14 residues. In DNA, the CDR3 is TGCGCCAGCAGTACTCAGGGGGAGTTGGAAAGGGCTTTCTTT. Protein: CASSTQGELERAFF.

The rearrangement links TRBV5-1 to TRBJ1-1, with D possibly being TRBD1 (5 bases). With 3 bases removed from V and 1 base from J, the gap between germline ends came to 13 bases. Germline loops: CDR1 SGHRS, CDR2 YFSETQ. This CDR3 comprises 15 residues. The CDR3 protein is CASSSVRGSNTEAFF. CDR3 DNA: TGCGCCAGCAGCTCTGTAAGGGGTTCGAACACTGAAGCTTTCTTT.

The gene calls are TRBV30 and TRBJ1-5; D is perhaps TRBD1 (5 bases). This CDR3 region has 13 residues. V was clipped by 2 bases and J by 4 bases, with 9 bases between them. Germline CDR1 reads GTSNPN; CDR2 reads SVGIG (reference sequence). The CDR3, as DNA: TGTGCCTGGAGTTCTTGGGGGAATCAGCCCCAGCATTTT. This sequence encodes CAWSSWGNQPQHF.